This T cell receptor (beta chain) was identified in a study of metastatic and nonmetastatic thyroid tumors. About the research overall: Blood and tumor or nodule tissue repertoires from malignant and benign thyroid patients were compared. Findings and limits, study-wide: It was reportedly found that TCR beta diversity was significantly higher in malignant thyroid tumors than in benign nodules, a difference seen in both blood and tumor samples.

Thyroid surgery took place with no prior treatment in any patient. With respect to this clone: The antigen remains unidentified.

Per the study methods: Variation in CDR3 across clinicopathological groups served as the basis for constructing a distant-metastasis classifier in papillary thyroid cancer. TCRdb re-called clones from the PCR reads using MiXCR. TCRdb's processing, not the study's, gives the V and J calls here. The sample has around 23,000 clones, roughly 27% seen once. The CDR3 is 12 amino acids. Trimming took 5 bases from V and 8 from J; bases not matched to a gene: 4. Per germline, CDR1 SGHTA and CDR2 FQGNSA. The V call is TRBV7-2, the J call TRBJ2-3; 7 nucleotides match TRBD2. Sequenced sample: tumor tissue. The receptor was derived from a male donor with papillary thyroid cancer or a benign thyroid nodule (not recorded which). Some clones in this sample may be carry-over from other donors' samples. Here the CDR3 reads CASSGGGGTQYF. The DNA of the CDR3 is TGTGCCAGCAGCGGGGGGGGGGGTACGCAGTATTTT.